A single sample is the source of the 27 T cell receptor beta chains below, sequenced in a study of memory CD4+ T cells and cytomegalovirus serostatus. The sort gate was single viable CD3+CD4+CD8-CD45RO+ cells for memory CD4+ T cells. Sequencing used immunoSEQ multiplex PCR; TCRdb keeps in-frame clones, though not all of them. The repertoire holds approximately 60,000 clones, with around 80% as singletons. Source material: memory CD4+ T cells from blood. The receptor source for this set is an adult in good health and CMV-seronegative.

As DNA, the CDR3 is TGTGCCAGCAGCTTAGTTGGACAGGATAGCTCCTACGAGCAGTACTTC. Protein product: CASSLVGQDSSYEQYF. V usage is TRBV11-2 and J usage is TRBJ2-7, with 7 bases fitting TRBD1. The junction had 6 bases not matched to a gene; V was cut back by 1 base and J by 0 bases. Per germline, CDR1 SGHAT and CDR2 FQNNGV. There are 16 residues in the CDR3. Supplemented by reference TRBV11-2 and TRBJ2-7, the full variable domain reads EAGVAQSPRYKIIEKRQSVAFWCNPISGHATLYWYQQILGQGPKLLIQFQNNGVVDDSQLPKDRFSAERLKGVDSTLKIQPAKLEDSAVYLCASSLVGQDSSYEQYFGPGTRLTVT.

This chain connects TRBV6-1 to TRBJ1-5; D might be TRBD1 (5 bases). The CDR3 length is 13 residues. Germline V gene sequence: CDR1 MNHNS, CDR2 SASEGT. V lost 2 bases and J lost 7, with 9 bases in between. The CDR3 nucleotides are TGTGCCAGCAGTGAACGGCAGGGCCAGCCCCAGCATTTT. Translation gives CASSERQGQPQHF.

The V call is TRBV14, the J call TRBJ1-5; 9 nucleotides match TRBD1. The J segment lost 2 bases and the V segment lost 4 bases, leaving 30 bases of the junction unmatched. The CDR3 spans 24 residues. Germline CDR1 reads SGHDN; CDR2 reads FVKESK. The CDR3 region is CASSRDRAPFLPLMKGCGNQPQHF. The CDR3 DNA is TGTGCCAGCAGCCGGGACAGGGCGCCTTTTTTGCCACTTATGAAGGGATGCGGCAATCAGCCCCAGCATTTT.

CDR3 protein: CASSYLGSEQYF. The DNA of the CDR3 is TGTGCCAGCAGTTACCTCGGGAGCGAGCAGTACTTC. This chain uses TRBV6-6 with TRBJ2-7, with D perhaps TRBD2 (6 bases). This CDR3 spans 12 amino acids. Germline V gene sequence: CDR1 MNHNY, CDR2 SVGAGI (reference sequence). V lost 2 bases and J 6 bases, leaving 8 bases between the germline ends.

The V and J genes are TRBV2 and TRBJ2-1; either TRBD1 or TRBD2 may fit D (6 bases each). In germline, CDR1 is SNHLY, CDR2 FYNNEI. The CDR3 contains 15 residues. V was clipped by 6 bases and J by 4 bases, with 16 bases between them. The CDR3 sequence is CASREGDGIYNEQFF. In nucleotides, the CDR3 is TGTGCCAGCAGGGAGGGGGATGGGATATACAATGAGCAGTTCTTC.

The chain carries TRBV15 and TRBJ2-5, with D perhaps matching TRBD1 (6 bases). Between the trimmed V and J ends, which lost 3 bases and 5 bases, there was a span of 16 bases. This CDR3 contains 15 residues. Germline CDR1 is LNHNV and CDR2 is YYDKDF (reference sequence). In DNA form, the CDR3 reads TGTGCCACCAGCAGTGCTCGGGACAATTCCGAGACCCAGTACTTC. It codes for CATSSARDNSETQYF.

The chain has TRBV5-6 and TRBJ2-2, with TRBD1 identical over 8 bases. The germline V gene encodes CDR1 SGHDT and CDR2 YYEEEE. The CDR3 runs 15 residues. J gave up 3 bases and V 4 bases, and 5 bases lay outside the gene matches. The CDR3: CASSQQGVYTGELFF. In DNA form, the CDR3 reads TGTGCCAGCAGCCAACAGGGGGTCTACACCGGGGAGCTGTTTTTT.

The chain recombines TRBV7-3 with TRBJ2-1, with 9 bases aligning to TRBD2. Germline lookup yields CDR1 SGHTA and CDR2 FQGTGA. J lost 6 bases, V lost 5 bases, and 8 bases had no gene match. This CDR3 has 15 amino acids. In DNA form, the CDR3 reads TGTGCCAGCAGCCCGACTAGCGGAGGGGGCAATGAGCAGTTCTTC. This gives the protein CASSPTSGGGNEQFF.

The chain combines TRBV6-6 with TRBJ1-1; no clear D gene. The CDR3 covers 13 residues. Trimming took 0 bases from V and 4 from J, leaving 6 bases between them. CDR1 MNHNY and CDR2 SVGAGI come from the germline V gene (reference sequence). This chain's CDR3 is CASSYSYGTEAFF. CDR3 in DNA: TGTGCCAGCAGTTACTCATACGGCACTGAAGCTTTCTTT.

The chain uses TRBV14 and TRBJ1-4; D gene unclear. V lost 2 bases and J 3 bases, leaving 19 bases between the germline ends. The CDR3 runs 18 residues. Germline CDR1 is SGHDN and CDR2 is FVKESK. Here the CDR3 reads CASSQKDGYVMANEKLFF. As DNA, the CDR3 is TGTGCCAGCAGCCAAAAGGACGGATATGTCATGGCTAATGAAAAACTGTTTTTT.

CDR3 loop: CASSSWRGDTQYF. In nucleotides, the CDR3 is TGCGCCAGCAGCTCATGGCGGGGAGATACGCAGTATTTT. This chain links TRBV5-1 with TRBJ2-3, with a possible D match to TRBD2 (6 bases). This CDR3 has 13 amino acids. The V and J ends lost 3 bases and 5 bases respectively, with 10 bases between them. The germline V gene has CDR1 SGHRS and CDR2 YFSETQ.

This rearrangement joins TRBV5-5 to TRBJ2-7, with 8 bases fitting TRBD1. CDR3 length equals 14 residues. The germline V gene has CDR1 SGHKS and CDR2 YYEKEE (reference sequence). V shed 2 bases, J shed 4 bases, and the junction held 5 bases outside the gene matches. The DNA of the CDR3 is TGTGCCAGCAGCTTTCAGGGGGCGAGGTACGAGCAGTACTTC. Protein sequence: CASSFQGARYEQYF. Looking up the rest from reference TRBV5-5 and TRBJ2-7 gives the full variable domain: DAGVTQSPTHLIKTRGQQVTLRCSPISGHKSVSWYQQVLGQGPQFIFQYYEKEERGRGNFPDRFSARQFPNYSSELNVNALLLGDSALYLCASSFQGARYEQYFGPGTRLTVT.

The chain combines TRBV29-1 with TRBJ2-1; 7 bases map to TRBD2. The CDR3 length is 13 residues. Germline V gives CDR1 SQVTM, CDR2 ANQGSEA. The trim removed 7 bases at V and 3 bases at J, leaving 6 bases unmatched. CDR3 protein: CSESGGSYNEQFF. The CDR3 region has the DNA TGCAGCGAATCGGGGGGAAGCTACAATGAGCAGTTCTTC.

This chain joins TRBV28 and TRBJ2-5; TRBD2 agrees at 13 bases. This CDR3 comprises 16 residues. CDR1 and CDR2 from the germline V gene are MDHEN and SYDVKM. V shed 5 bases, J shed 4 bases, and the junction held 7 bases outside the gene matches. The CDR3 is CASSTRTSGRRETQYF. The CDR3 DNA reads as TGTGCCAGCAGTACCCGGACTAGCGGGAGAAGAGAGACCCAGTACTTC.

The chain carries TRBV11-3 and TRBJ1-1; D gene uncertain. The CDR3 has 13 residues. Germline V gene data show CDR1 as SGHNT and CDR2 as YENEEA. Trimming removed 6 bases at V and 6 bases at J, with 14 bases between. The CDR3 sequence: CASSPGVMAEAFF. CDR3 in DNA: TGTGCCAGCAGTCCAGGCGTGATGGCTGAAGCTTTCTTT. The full variable domain, completed using reference TRBV11-3 and TRBJ1-1, is EAGVVQSPRYKIIEKKQPVAFWCNPISGHNTLYWYLQNLGQGPELLIRYENEEAVDDSQLPKDRFSAERLKGVDSTLKIQPAELGDSAVYLCASSPGVMAEAFFGQGTRLTVV.

The chain couples TRBV19 to TRBJ1-5; TRBD1 agrees at 12 bases. The germline CDR1 and CDR2 sequences are LNHDA and SQIVND (reference sequence). This CDR3 has 16 amino acids. Trimming removed 3 bases from V and 8 bases from J; junction bases left unmatched: 8. CDR3 region: CASSISGTGGAKPQHF. The CDR3 DNA follows: TGTGCCAGTAGTATCTCCGGGACAGGGGGCGCGAAGCCCCAGCATTTT.

V gene TRBV7-9 combines with J gene TRBJ2-3; weak D call: TRBD2 (5 bases). CDR3 length: 14 residues. V lost 8 bases and J lost 0, with 12 bases in between. In germline, CDR1 is SEHNR, CDR2 FQNEAQ (reference sequence). CDR3 sequence (DNA): TGTGCCAGCGCTCAAAGGACTAGCACAGATACGCAGTATTTT. Translation: CASAQRTSTDTQYF. The full variable domain, in which reference TRBV7-9 and TRBJ2-3 provide the parts outside the CDR3, is DTGVSQNPRHKITKRGQNVTFRCDPISEHNRLYWYRQTLGQGPEFLTYFQNEAQLEKSRLLSDRFSAERPKGSFSTLEIQRTEQGDSAMYLCASAQRTSTDTQYFGPGTRLTVL.

The V gene is TRBV7-9, the J gene TRBJ2-5; 10 bases match TRBD1. The junction had 10 bases not matched to a gene; V was cut back by 5 bases and J by 4 bases. CDR3 length: 16 residues. CDR1 and CDR2 (germline): SEHNR, FQNEAQ (reference sequence). In DNA form, the CDR3 reads TGTGCCAGCAGCCCCCGGGGGGGGGACAGGGGAGAGACCCAGTACTTC. Translating gives CASSPRGGDRGETQYF.

The chain links TRBV5-1 to TRBJ1-2; 8 nucleotides align to TRBD1. CDR3 length: 15 amino acids. Germline V CDR1 and CDR2: SGHRS, YFSETQ. V gave up 0 bases and J gave up 0 bases; unmatched junction bases: 1. The CDR3 is CASSLEGQANYGYTF. As DNA, the CDR3 is TGCGCCAGCAGCTTGGAGGGACAGGCTAACTATGGCTACACCTTC.

The chain has TRBV7-9 and TRBJ1-2; 7 nucleotides align to TRBD1. The CDR3 contains 13 residues. With V trimmed by 4 bases and J by 7 bases, 6 bases remained unmatched. In germline, CDR1 is SEHNR, CDR2 FQNEAQ (reference sequence). The CDR3 is CASSSTGSSGYTF. The CDR3 coding sequence is TGTGCCAGCAGCTCGACAGGGAGCAGTGGCTACACCTTC.

The chain employs TRBV7-2 and TRBJ2-5; D is undetermined. The CDR3 extends over 13 amino acids. V gave up 3 bases and J gave up 5 bases, with 10 bases separating them. Germline loops: CDR1 SGHTA, CDR2 FQGNSA. The CDR3 reads CASSFNSGETQYF. The CDR3 DNA sequence: TGTGCCAGCAGCTTTAACTCCGGCGAGACCCAGTACTTC.

V and J are TRBV2 and TRBJ1-1; a possible D gene is TRBD1 (5 bases). The CDR3 consists of 15 residues. In germline, CDR1 is SNHLY, CDR2 FYNNEI. Trimming took 6 bases from V and 0 from J, leaving 14 bases between them. CDR3 DNA sequence: TGTGCCAGCAGCATGGGGAGGGACCTGAACACTGAAGCTTTCTTT. Protein: CASSMGRDLNTEAFF.

This clone was counted a few times. The V gene is TRBV28, the J gene TRBJ2-7; D might be TRBD2 (5 bases). The CDR3 contains 14 residues. Germline CDR1 and CDR2: MDHEN and SYDVKM. V was clipped by 6 bases and J by 6 bases, with 18 bases between them. CDR3 protein: CASRRGRTLIEQYF. The CDR3 DNA is TGTGCCAGCAGACGGGGTAGGACCTTGATCGAGCAGTACTTC.

Comments on this clone: Other DNA sequences of this sample code for an identical CDR3. The CDR3 DNA follows: TGTGCCTGGAGTGTTGGACTAGCGACAGATACGCAGTATTTT. This sequence encodes CAWSVGLATDTQYF. This rearrangement joins TRBV30 to TRBJ2-3, with 9 bases fitting TRBD2. The germline V gene has CDR1 GTSNPN and CDR2 SVGIG (reference sequence). V dropped 0 bases and J dropped 3; count of bases not matched to a gene: 1. CDR3 length: 14 amino acids.

The chain links TRBV6-5 to TRBJ2-1; D call uncertain. CDR3 size: 14 residues. Trimming shortened V by 4 bases and J by 5 bases, and 12 bases separated the two germline ends. Per germline, CDR1 MNHEY and CDR2 SVGAGI. Written as DNA, the CDR3 is TGTGCCAGCAGTTCCCCTAAAGGCCACAATGAGCAGTTCTTC. As protein: CASSSPKGHNEQFF.

The chain couples TRBV19 to TRBJ1-5, with D possibly TRBD1 on 6 matching bases. V was clipped by 4 bases and J by 2 bases, with 12 bases between them. Germline V lookup: CDR1 LNHDA, CDR2 SQIVND (reference sequence). The CDR3 covers 15 residues. Here the CDR3 DNA reads TGTGCCAGTAGTACGGGGGGCACGGGCAATCAGCCCCAGCATTTT. This codes for CASSTGGTGNQPQHF.

The chain joins TRBV6-4 to TRBJ2-1; 9 bases are shared with TRBD1. Germline V gene lookup returns CDR1 MRHNA and CDR2 SNTAGT. J was trimmed by 9 bases and V by 4 bases; bases with no gene match: 10. This CDR3 has 15 residues. CDR3 sequence: CASSAQGQGIGEQFF. The CDR3 DNA reads as TGTGCCAGCAGTGCCCAAGGACAGGGGATAGGTGAGCAGTTCTTC.